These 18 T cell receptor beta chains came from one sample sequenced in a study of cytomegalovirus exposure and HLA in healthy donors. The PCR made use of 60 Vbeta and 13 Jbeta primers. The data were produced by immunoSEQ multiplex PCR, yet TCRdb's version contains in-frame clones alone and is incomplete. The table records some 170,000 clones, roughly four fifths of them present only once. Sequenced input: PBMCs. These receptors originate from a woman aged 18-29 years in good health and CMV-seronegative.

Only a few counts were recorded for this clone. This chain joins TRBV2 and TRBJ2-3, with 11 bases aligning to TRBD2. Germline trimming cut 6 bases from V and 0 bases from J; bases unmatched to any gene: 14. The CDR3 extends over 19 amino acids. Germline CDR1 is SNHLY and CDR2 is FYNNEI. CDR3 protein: CASSFTHPGLAVSTDTQYF. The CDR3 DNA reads TGTGCCAGCAGCTTCACACACCCGGGACTAGCGGTTAGCACAGATACGCAGTATTTT. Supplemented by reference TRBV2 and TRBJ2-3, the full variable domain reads EPEVTQTPSHQVTQMGQEVILRCVPISNHLYFYWYRQILGQKVEFLVSFYNNEISEKSEIFDDQFSVERPDGSNFTLKIRSTKLEDSAMYFCASSFTHPGLAVSTDTQYFGPGTRLTVL.

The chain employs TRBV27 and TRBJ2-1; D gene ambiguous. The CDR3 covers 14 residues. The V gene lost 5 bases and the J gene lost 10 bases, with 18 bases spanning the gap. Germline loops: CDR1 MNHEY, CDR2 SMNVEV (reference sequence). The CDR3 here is CASSPQDGLGEQFF. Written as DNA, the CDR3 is TGTGCCAGCAGTCCCCAAGACGGTCTCGGGGAGCAGTTCTTC.

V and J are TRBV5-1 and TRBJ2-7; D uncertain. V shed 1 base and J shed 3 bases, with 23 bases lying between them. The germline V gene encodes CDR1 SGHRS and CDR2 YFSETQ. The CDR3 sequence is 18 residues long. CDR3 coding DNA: TGCGCCAGCAGCTTGATTCATCTACGGTCCACTCCAAGCTACGAGCAGTACTTC. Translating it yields CASSLIHLRSTPSYEQYF.

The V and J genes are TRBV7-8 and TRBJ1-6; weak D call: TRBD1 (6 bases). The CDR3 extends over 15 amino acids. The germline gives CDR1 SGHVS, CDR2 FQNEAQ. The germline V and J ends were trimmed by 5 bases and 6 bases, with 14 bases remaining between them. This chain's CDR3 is CASSTENRVNSPLHF. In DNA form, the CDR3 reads TGTGCCAGCAGCACCGAAAACAGGGTTAATTCACCCCTCCACTTT.

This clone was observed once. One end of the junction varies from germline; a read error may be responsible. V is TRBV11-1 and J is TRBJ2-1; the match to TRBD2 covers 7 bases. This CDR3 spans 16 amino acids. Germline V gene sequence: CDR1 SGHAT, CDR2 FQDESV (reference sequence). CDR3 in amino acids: CAGSSVGGIAYNEQFF. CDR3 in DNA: TGTGCCGGCAGCTCGGTGGGGGGGATCGCCTACAATGAGCAGTTCTTC.

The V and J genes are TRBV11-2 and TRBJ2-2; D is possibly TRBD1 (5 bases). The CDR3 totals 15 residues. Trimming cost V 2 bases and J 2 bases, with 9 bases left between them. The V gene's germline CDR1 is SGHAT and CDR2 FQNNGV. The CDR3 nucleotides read TGTGCCAGCAGCTTACCGCAGGGAAACACCGGGGAGCTGTTTTTT. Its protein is CASSLPQGNTGELFF.

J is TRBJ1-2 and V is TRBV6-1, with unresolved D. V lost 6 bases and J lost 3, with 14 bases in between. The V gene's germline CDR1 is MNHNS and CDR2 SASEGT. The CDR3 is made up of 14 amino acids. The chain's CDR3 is CASRVWEGDYGYTF. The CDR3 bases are TGTGCCAGCAGGGTCTGGGAGGGTGACTATGGCTACACCTTC.

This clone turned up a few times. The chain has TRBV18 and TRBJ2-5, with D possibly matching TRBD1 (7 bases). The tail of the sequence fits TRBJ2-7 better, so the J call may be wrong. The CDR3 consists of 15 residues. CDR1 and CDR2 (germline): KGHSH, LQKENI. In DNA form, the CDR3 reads TGTGCCAGCTCACCCCAGGGGGACTTAGGTGGCGAGCAGTACTTC. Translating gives CASSPQGDLGGEQYF.

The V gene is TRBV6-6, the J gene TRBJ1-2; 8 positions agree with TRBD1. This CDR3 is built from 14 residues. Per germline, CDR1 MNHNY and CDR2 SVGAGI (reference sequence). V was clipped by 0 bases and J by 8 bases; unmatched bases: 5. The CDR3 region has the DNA TGTGCCAGCAGTTACTCCCGGGACAGGTCCGGCTACACCTTC. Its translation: CASSYSRDRSGYTF.

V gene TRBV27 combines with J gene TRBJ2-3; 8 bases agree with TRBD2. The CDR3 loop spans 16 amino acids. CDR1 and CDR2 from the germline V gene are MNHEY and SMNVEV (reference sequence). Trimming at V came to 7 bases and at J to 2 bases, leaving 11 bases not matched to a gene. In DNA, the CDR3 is TGTGCCAGCACGGGGACGGGGCGGGAGGTCACAGATACGCAGTATTTT. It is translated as CASTGTGREVTDTQYF.

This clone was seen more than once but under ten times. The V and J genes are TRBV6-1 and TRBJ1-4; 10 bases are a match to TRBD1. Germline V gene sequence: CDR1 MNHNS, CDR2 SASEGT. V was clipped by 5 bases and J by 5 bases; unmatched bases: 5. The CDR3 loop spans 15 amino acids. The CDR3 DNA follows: TGTGCCAGCAGTCAAGGACAGGGGGACAATGAAAAACTGTTTTTT. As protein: CASSQGQGDNEKLFF.

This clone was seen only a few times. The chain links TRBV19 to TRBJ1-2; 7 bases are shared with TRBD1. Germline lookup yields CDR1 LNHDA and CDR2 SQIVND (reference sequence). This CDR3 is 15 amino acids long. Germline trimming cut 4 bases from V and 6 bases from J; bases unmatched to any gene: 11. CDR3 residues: CASSTQRTGRDGYTF. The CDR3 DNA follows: TGTGCCAGTAGTACCCAACGGACAGGAAGGGATGGCTACACCTTC.

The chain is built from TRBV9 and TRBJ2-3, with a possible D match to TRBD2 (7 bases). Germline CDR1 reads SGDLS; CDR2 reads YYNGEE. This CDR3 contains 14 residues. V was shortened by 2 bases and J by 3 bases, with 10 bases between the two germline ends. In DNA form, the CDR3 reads TGTGCCAGCAGCGTCGGGGGGCTAACAGATACGCAGTATTTT. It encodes CASSVGGLTDTQYF.

The CDR3 here is CSTIRDRATDTQYF. CDR3 nucleotides: TGCAGCACAATCCGGGACAGGGCTACAGATACGCAGTATTTT. V and J are TRBV29-1 and TRBJ2-3; 9 nucleotides align to TRBD1. CDR1 is SQVTM and CDR2 is ANQGSEA in the germline V gene. This CDR3 spans 14 amino acids. The V segment lost 8 bases and the J segment 3 bases; nucleotides outside the gene matches: 9.

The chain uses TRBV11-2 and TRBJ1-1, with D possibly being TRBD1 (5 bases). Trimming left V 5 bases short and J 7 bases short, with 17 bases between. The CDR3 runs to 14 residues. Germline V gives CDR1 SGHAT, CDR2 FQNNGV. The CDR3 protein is CASSHVVGAFEAFF. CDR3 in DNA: TGTGCCAGCAGCCACGTAGTAGGGGCGTTTGAAGCTTTCTTT.

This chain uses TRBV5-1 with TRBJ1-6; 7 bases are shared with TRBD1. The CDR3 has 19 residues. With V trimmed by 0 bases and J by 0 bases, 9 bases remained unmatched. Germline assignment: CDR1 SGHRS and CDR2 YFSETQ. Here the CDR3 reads CASSLVEGAVSSYNSPLHF. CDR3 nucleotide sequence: TGCGCCAGCAGCTTGGTCGAGGGGGCGGTCAGCTCCTATAATTCACCCCTCCACTTT.

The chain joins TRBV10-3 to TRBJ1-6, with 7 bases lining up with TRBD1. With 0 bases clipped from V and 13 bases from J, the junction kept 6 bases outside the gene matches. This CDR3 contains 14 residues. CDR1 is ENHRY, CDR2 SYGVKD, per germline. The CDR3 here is CAISESTGIGPLHF. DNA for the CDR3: TGTGCCATCAGTGAGTCGACAGGGATCGGGCCCCTCCACTTT.

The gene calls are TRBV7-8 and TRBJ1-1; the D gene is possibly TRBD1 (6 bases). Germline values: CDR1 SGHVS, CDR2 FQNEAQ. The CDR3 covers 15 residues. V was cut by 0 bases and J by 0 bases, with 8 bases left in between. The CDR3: CASSLAGTLNTEAFF. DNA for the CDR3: TGTGCCAGCAGCTTAGCGGGGACACTGAACACTGAAGCTTTCTTT.